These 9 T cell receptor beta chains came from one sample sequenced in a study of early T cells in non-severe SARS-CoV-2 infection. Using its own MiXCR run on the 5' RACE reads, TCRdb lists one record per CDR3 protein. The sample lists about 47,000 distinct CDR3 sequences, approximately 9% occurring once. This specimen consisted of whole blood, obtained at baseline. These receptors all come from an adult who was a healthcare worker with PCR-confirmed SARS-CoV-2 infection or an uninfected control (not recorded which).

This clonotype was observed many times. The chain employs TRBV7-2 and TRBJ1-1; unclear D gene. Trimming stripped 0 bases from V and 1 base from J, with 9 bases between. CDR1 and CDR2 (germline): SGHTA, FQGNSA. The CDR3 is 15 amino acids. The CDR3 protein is CASSLAGVGNTEAFF. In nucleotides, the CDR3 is TGTGCCAGCAGCTTAGCAGGAGTGGGGAACACTGAAGCTTTCTTT.

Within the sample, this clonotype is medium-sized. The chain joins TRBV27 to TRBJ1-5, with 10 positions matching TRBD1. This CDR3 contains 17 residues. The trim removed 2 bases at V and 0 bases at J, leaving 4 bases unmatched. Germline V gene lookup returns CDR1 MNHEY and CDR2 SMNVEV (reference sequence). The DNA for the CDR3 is TGTGCCAGCAGTTTAACGACAGGGGGCTATAGCAATCAGCCCCAGCATTTT. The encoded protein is CASSLTTGGYSNQPQHF.

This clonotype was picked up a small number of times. The CDR3: CASSFAWGAEETQYF. The CDR3 DNA reads as TGTGCCAGCAGCTTCGCCTGGGGGGCCGAGGAGACCCAGTACTTC. V usage is TRBV7-2 and J usage is TRBJ2-5; D tentatively fits TRBD1 or TRBD2 (6 bases each). The V and J ends lost 3 bases and 5 bases respectively, with 16 bases between them. There are 15 residues in the CDR3. Germline assignment: CDR1 SGHTA and CDR2 FQGNSA. Based on the CDR3 plus reference TRBV7-2 and TRBJ2-5, the full variable domain is GAGVSQSPSNKVTEKGKDVELRCDPISGHTALYWYRQSLGQGLEFLIYFQGNSAPDKSGLPSDRFSAERTGGSVSTLTIQRTQQEDSAVYLCASSFAWGAEETQYFGPGTRLLVL.

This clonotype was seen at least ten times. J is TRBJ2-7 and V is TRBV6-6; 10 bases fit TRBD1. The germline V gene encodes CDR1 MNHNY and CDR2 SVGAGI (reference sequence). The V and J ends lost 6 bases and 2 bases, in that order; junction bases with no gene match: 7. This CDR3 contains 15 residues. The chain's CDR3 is CASSPRQGAAYEQYF. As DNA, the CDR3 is TGTGCCAGCAGCCCAAGACAGGGGGCAGCCTACGAGCAGTACTTC.

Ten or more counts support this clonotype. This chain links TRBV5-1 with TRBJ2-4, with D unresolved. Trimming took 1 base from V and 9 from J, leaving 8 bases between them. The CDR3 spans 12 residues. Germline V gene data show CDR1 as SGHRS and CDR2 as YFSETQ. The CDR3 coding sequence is TGCGCCAGCAGCTTGTTAGGCGGCATTCAGTACTTC. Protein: CASSLLGGIQYF.

CDR3 coding DNA: TGTGCCAGCAGCCAAGATCCGGGAGGCACAGATACGCAGTATTTT. Translated, it gives CASSQDPGGTDTQYF. V usage is TRBV4-2 and J usage is TRBJ2-3, with D tentatively TRBD2 (6 bases). Trimming took 0 bases from V and 1 from J, leaving 8 bases between them. In germline, CDR1 is LGHNA, CDR2 YNFKEQ. This CDR3 has 15 residues.

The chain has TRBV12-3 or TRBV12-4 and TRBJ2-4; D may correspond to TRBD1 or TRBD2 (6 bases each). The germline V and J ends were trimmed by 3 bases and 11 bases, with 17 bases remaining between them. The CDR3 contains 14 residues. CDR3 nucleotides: TGTGCCAGCAGTTTCCGGGGGCAGCCCACTTTTCAGTACTTC. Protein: CASSFRGQPTFQYF.

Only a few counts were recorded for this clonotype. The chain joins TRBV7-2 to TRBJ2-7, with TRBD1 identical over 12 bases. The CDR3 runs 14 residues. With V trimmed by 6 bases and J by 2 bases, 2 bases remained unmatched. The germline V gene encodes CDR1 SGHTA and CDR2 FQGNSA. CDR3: CASRGTGGPYEQYF. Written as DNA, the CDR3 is TGTGCCAGCAGGGGGACAGGGGGCCCCTACGAGCAGTACTTC. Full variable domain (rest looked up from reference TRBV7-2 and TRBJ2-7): GAGVSQSPSNKVTEKGKDVELRCDPISGHTALYWYRQSLGQGLEFLIYFQGNSAPDKSGLPSDRFSAERTGGSVSTLTIQRTQQEDSAVYLCASRGTGGPYEQYFGPGTRLTVT.

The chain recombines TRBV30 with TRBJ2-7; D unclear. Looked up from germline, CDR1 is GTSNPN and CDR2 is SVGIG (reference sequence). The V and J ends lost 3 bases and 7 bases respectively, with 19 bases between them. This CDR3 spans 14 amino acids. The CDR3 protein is CAWSRQRSGVEQYF. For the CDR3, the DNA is TGTGCCTGGAGCCGCCAGAGATCGGGCGTTGAGCAGTACTTC.